This TCR beta chain was identified during a study of shared clonotypes between healthy human individuals. With 5 bases removed from V and 8 bases from J, the gap between germline ends came to 16 bases. The germline V gene encodes CDR1 SGHTA and CDR2 FQGTGA. CDR3 length equals 14 residues. This clone has more than one count but fewer than ten. Method: immunoSEQ multiplex PCR; TCRdb's copy keeps in-frame clones and lacks some. The data hold roughly 1,000,000 clones, with around 82% observed a single time. This chain connects TRBV7-3 to TRBJ2-4; D is possibly TRBD1 (5 bases). The source is a man aged 18 to 29 in good health. Some clones in this sample may be carry-over from other donors' samples. The sample taken for sequencing was memory CD4+ T cells from PBMCs. Subset noted: CD45RA-negative fraction. CDR3 amino acids: CASSGVGQGDIQYF. The CDR3 DNA reads TGTGCCAGCAGCGGGGTAGGGCAAGGGGACATTCAGTACTTC.